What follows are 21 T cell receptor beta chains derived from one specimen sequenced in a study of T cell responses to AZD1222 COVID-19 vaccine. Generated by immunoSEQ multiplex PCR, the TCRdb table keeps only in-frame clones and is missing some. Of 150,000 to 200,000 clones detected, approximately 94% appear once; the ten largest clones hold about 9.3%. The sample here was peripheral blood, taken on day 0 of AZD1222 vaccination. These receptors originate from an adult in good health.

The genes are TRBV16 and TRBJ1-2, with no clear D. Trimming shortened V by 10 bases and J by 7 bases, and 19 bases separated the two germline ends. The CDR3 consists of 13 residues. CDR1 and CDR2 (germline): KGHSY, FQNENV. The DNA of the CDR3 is TGTGCCACCACCTCGGCCCGAGGCTCTGGCTACACCTTC. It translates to CATTSARGSGYTF.

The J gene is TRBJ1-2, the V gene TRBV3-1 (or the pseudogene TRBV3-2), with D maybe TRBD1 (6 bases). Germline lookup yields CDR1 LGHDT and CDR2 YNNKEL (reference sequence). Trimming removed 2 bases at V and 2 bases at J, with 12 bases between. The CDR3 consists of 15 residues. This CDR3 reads CASSQPTGRNYGYTF. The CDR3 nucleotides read TGTGCCAGCAGCCAACCGACAGGACGAAACTATGGCTACACCTTC.

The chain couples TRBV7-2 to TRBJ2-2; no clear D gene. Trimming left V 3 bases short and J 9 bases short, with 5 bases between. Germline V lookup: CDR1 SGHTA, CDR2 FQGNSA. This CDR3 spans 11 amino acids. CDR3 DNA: TGTGCCAGCAGCTTTTTCCGGGAGCTGTTTTTT. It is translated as CASSFFRELFF.

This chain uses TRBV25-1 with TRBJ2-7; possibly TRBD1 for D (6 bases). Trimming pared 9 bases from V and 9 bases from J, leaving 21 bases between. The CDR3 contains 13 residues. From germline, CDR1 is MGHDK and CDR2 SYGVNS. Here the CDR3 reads CASGFTGTPRQYF. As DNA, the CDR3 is TGTGCCAGTGGATTCACCGGGACACCCCGGCAGTACTTC.

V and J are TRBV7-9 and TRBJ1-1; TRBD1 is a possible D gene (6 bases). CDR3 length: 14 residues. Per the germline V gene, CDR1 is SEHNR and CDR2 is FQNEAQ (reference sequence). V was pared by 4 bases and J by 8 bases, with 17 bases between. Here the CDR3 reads CASSSGVNLREAFF. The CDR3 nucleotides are TGTGCCAGCAGCTCAGGGGTGAATTTACGAGAAGCTTTCTTT. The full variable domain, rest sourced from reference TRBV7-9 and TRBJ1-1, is DTGVSQNPRHKITKRGQNVTFRCDPISEHNRLYWYRQTLGQGPEFLTYFQNEAQLEKSRLLSDRFSAERPKGSFSTLEIQRTEQGDSAMYLCASSSGVNLREAFFGQGTRLTVV.

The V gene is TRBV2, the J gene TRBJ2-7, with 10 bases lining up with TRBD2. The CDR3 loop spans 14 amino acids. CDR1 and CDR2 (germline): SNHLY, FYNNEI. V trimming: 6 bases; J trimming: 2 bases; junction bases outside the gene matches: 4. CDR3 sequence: CASRGLAATYEQYF. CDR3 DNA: TGTGCCAGCAGAGGACTAGCGGCAACCTACGAGCAGTACTTC.

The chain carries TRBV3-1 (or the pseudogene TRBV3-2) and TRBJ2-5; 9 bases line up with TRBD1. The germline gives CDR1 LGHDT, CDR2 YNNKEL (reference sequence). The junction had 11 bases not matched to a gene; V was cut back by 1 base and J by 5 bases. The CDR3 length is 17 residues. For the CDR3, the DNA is TGTGCCAGCAGCCAAGTACAGGGGGCGAGGGGCGGGGAGACCCAGTACTTC. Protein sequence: CASSQVQGARGGETQYF.

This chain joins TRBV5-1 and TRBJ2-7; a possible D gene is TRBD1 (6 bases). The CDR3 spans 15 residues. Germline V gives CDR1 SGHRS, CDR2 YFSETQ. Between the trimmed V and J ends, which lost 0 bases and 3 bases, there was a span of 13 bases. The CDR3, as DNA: TGCGCCAGCAGCTTGGCAGGGGCAAGGAGCTACGAGCAGTACTTC. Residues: CASSLAGARSYEQYF.

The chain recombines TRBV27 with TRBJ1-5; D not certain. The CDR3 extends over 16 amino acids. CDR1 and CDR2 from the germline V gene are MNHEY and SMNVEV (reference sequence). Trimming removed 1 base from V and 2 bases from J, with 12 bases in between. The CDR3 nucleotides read TGTGCCAGCAGTTTATACCATAACGGGGGCAATCAGCCCCAGCATTTT. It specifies CASSLYHNGGNQPQHF.

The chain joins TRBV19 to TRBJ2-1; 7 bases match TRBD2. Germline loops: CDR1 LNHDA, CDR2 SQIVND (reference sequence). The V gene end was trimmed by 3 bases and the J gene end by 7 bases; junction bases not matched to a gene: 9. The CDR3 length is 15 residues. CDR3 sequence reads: CASSISGNPLNEQFF. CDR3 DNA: TGTGCCAGTAGTATCAGCGGGAATCCCCTAAATGAGCAGTTCTTC.

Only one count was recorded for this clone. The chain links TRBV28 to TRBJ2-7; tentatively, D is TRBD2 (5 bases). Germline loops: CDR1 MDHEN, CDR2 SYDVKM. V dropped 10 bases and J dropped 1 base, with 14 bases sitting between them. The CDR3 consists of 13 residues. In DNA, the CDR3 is TGTGCCACCACCGGGGTGTCATCCTACGAGCAGTACTTC. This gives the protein CATTGVSSYEQYF.

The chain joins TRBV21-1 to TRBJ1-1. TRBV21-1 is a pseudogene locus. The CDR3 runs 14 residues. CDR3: CASSISGRGYEAFF. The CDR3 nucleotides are TGTGCCAGCAGCATCTCCGGCCGAGGGTATGAAGCTTTCTTT.

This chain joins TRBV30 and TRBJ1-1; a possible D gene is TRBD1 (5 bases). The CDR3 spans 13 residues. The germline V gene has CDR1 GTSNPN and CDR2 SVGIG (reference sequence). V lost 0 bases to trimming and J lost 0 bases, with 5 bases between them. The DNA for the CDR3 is TGTGCCTGGAGTGTGGACATGAACACTGAAGCTTTCTTT. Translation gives CAWSVDMNTEAFF.

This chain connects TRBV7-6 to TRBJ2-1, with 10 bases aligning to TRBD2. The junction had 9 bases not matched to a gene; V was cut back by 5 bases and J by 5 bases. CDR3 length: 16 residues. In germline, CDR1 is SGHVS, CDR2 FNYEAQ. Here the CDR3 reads CASSRTLAGGDNEQFF. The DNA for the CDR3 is TGTGCCAGCAGCCGGACTTTAGCGGGAGGCGACAATGAGCAGTTCTTC.

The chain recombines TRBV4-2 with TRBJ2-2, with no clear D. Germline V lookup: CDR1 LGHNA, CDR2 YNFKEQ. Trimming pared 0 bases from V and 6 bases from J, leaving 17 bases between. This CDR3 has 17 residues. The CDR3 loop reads CASSQESRASWSGELFF. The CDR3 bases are TGTGCCAGCAGCCAAGAGTCTAGAGCTAGTTGGTCCGGGGAGCTGTTTTTT.

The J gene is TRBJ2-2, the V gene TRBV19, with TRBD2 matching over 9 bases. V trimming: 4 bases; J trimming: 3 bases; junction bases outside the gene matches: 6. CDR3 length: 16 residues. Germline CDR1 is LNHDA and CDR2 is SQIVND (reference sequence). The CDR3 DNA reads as TGTGCCAGTAGTACGGGACTAGCAGACTACACCGGGGAGCTGTTTTTT. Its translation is CASSTGLADYTGELFF.

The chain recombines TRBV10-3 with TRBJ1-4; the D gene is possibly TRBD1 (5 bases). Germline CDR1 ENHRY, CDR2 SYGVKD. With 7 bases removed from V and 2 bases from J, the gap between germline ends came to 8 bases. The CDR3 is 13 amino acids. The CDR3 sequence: CAIKAGTNEKLFF. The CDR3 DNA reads TGTGCCATCAAGGCAGGGACTAATGAAAAACTGTTTTTT.

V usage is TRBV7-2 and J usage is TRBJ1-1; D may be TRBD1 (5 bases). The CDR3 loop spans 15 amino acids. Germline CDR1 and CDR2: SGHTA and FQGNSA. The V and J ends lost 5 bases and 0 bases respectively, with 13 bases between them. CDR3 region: CASSPPRGMNTEAFF. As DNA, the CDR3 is TGTGCCAGCAGCCCCCCTCGGGGGATGAACACTGAAGCTTTCTTT.

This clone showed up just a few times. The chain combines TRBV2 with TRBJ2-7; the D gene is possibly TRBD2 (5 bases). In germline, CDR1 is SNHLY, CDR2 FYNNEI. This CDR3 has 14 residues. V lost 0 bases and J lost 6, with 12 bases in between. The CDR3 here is CASSEALISGEQYF. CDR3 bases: TGTGCCAGCAGTGAAGCGCTGATAAGCGGCGAGCAGTACTTC.

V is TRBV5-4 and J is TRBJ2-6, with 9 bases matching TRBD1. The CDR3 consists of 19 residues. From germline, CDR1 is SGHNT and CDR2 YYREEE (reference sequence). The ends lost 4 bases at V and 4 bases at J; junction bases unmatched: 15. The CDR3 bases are TGTGCCAGCAGCCCCGCCCCGGGACAGGGTCTAAGAGGGGCCAACGTCCTGACTTTC. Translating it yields CASSPAPGQGLRGANVLTF.

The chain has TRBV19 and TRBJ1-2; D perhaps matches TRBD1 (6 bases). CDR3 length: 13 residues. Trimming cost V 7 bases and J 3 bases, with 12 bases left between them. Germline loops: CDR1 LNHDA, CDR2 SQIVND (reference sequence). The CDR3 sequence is CASTLDSDYGYTF. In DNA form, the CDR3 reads TGTGCCAGTACCCTGGACAGCGACTATGGCTACACCTTC.